These 2 T cell receptor beta chains came from one sample sequenced in a study of early T cells in non-severe SARS-CoV-2 infection. TCRdb analysed the 5' RACE reads with MiXCR anew, one entry per CDR3 protein. The sample has 50,000 to 70,000 distinct CDR3 sequences; roughly a tenth are singletons. Sequenced input: whole blood. The receptors were gathered from an adult who was a healthcare worker with PCR-confirmed SARS-CoV-2 infection or an uninfected control (not recorded which).

This clonotype was found many times. The rearrangement links TRBV6-6 to TRBJ2-3; 9 bases line up with TRBD1. Germline CDR1 is MNHNY and CDR2 is SVGAGI (reference sequence). This CDR3 contains 18 residues. V dropped 4 bases and J dropped 2; count of bases not matched to a gene: 13. CDR3 sequence reads: CASSSGTGTGFFTDTQYF. In DNA form, the CDR3 reads TGTGCCAGCAGTTCTGGAACCGGGACAGGGTTCTTCACAGATACGCAGTATTTT.

CDR3 loop: CSAKGGETQYF. The DNA of the CDR3 is TGCAGTGCTAAAGGGGGGGAGACCCAGTACTTC. This chain joins TRBV20-1 and TRBJ2-5; D possibly matches TRBD1 or TRBD2 (6 bases each). Germline CDR1 reads DFQATT; CDR2 reads SNEGSKA (reference sequence). This CDR3 comprises 11 residues. V was clipped by 4 bases and J by 5 bases, with 8 bases between them.